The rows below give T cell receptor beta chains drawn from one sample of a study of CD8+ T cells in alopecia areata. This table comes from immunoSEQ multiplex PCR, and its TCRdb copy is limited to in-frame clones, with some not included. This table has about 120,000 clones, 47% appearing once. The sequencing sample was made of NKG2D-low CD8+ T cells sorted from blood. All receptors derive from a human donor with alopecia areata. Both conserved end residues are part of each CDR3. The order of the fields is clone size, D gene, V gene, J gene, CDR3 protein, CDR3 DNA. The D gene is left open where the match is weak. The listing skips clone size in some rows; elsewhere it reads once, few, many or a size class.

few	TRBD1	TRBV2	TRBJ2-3	CASSGTGGTDTQYF	TGTGCCAGCAGTGGGACAGGGGGCACAGATACGCAGTATTTT
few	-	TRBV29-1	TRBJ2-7	CSVVGSSSYEQYF	TGCAGCGTTGTGGGCAGCAGCTCCTACGAGCAGTACTTC
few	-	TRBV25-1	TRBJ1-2	CASTVGEHLGYTF	TGTGCCAGCACCGTTGGGGAACACCTCGGCTACACCTTC
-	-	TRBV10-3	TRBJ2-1	CAIKSENNEQFF	TGTGCCATCAAGAGCGAAAACAATGAGCAGTTCTTC
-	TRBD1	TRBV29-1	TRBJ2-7	CSVEPGDRGYEQYF	TGCAGCGTTGAACCCGGGGACAGGGGCTACGAGCAGTACTTC
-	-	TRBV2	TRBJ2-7	CASSRSYEQYF	TGTGCCAGCAGCCGCAGCTACGAGCAGTACTTC
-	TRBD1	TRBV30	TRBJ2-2	CASSLDRALTGELFF	TGTGCCAGCAGCTTGGACAGGGCCCTCACCGGGGAGCTGTTTTTT
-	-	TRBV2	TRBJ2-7	CASSEEGYEQYF	TGTGCCAGCAGTGAAGAGGGTTACGAGCAGTACTTC
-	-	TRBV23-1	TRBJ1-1	CATINSPGHQNTEAFF	TGCGCCACAATCAATTCGCCGGGACATCAGAACACTGAAGCTTTCTTT
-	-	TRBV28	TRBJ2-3	CASSPTTDTQYF	TGTGCCAGCAGTCCCACCACAGATACGCAGTATTTT
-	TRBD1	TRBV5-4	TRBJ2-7	CASSYTGEEQYF	TGTGCCAGCAGCTACACAGGGGAGGAGCAGTACTTC
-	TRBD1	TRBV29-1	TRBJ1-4	CSGLFGQGKKLFF	TGCAGCGGGCTTTTTGGACAGGGAAAGAAACTGTTTTTT
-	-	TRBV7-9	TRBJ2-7	CASSSSGSYEQYF	TGTGCCAGCAGCTCCTCGGGCAGTTACGAGCAGTACTTC
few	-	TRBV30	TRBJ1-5	CAWSGPGVGNQPQHF	TGTGCCTGGAGTGGCCCAGGGGTCGGCAATCAGCCCCAGCATTTT
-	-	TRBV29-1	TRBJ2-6	CSVEEFGVGANVLTF	TGCAGCGTTGAAGAGTTCGGGGTTGGGGCCAACGTCCTGACTTTC
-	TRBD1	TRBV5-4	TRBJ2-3	CASSRTGSTDTQYF	TGTGCCAGCAGCCGGACAGGAAGCACAGATACGCAGTATTTT
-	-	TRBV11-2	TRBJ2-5	CASSGLGVQYF	TGTGCCAGCAGCGGTCTTGGGGTCCAGTACTTC
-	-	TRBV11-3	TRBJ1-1	CASSSGDVLKAFF	TGTGCCAGCAGCTCGGGCGACGTTTTAAAAGCTTTCTTT
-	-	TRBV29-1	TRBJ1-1	CSVGKGLNTEAFF	TGCAGCGTTGGAAAGGGGTTGAACACTGAAGCTTTCTTT
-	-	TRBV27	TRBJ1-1	CASSLGGLGTEAFF	TGTGCCAGCAGTTTAGGGGGCCTGGGCACTGAAGCTTTCTTT
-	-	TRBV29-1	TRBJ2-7	CSVVRLSSYEQYF	TGCAGCGTTGTCCGTCTGAGCTCCTACGAGCAGTACTTC
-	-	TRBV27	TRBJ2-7	CASSASSYEQYF	TGTGCCAGCAGTGCTTCCTCCTACGAGCAGTACTTC
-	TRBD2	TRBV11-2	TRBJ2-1	CASSLETSAYNEQFF	TGTGCCAGCAGCTTGGAGACTAGCGCGTACAATGAGCAGTTCTTC
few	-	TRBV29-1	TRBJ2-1	CSVLGDYNEQFF	TGCAGCGTTTTGGGGGATTACAATGAGCAGTTCTTC
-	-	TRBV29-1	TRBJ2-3	CSVEGSRRGLADTQYF	TGCAGCGTTGAAGGGAGTCGGCGGGGTCTCGCAGATACGCAGTATTTT
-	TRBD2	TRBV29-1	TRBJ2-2	CSVEGGSGELFF	TGCAGCGTTGAGGGGGGGAGCGGGGAGCTGTTTTTT
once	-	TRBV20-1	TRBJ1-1	CSARGYTEAFF	TGCAGTGCTAGGGGTTACACTGAAGCTTTCTTT
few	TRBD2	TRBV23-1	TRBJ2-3	CASSQSADRGGSTDTQYF	TGCGCCAGCAGTCAATCTGCGGATCGGGGGGGTAGCACAGATACGCAGTATTTT
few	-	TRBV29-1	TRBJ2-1	CSVELGVGNEQFF	TGCAGCGTTGAACTGGGGGTAGGCAATGAGCAGTTCTTC
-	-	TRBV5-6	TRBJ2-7	CASSFGTDTYEQYF	TGTGCCAGCAGCTTCGGGACCGACACCTACGAGCAGTACTTC
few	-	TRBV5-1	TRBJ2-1	CASSSGNEQFF	TGCGCCAGCAGCTCTGGAAATGAGCAGTTCTTC
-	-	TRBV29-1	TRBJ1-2	CSVAGAGGGGYTF	TGCAGCGTTGCAGGGGCCGGTGGCGGGGGCTACACCTTC
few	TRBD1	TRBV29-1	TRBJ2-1	CSKTGQRNEQFF	TGCAGCAAAACGGGACAGCGCAATGAGCAGTTCTTC
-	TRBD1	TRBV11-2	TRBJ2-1	CASSRGQGAYEQFF	TGTGCCAGCAGTAGGGGACAGGGGGCATATGAGCAGTTCTTC
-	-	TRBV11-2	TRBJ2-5	CASSLDSWGAGKTQYF	TGTGCCAGCAGCTTAGATTCTTGGGGAGCCGGGAAGACCCAGTACTTC
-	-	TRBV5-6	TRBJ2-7	CASSLALEQYF	TGTGCCAGCAGCTTGGCCCTCGAGCAGTACTTC
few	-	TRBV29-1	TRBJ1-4	CSVEEEKLFF	TGCAGCGTTGAAGAAGAAAAACTGTTTTTT
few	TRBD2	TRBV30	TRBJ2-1	CAWSESGGRNEQFF	TGTGCCTGGAGTGAGAGCGGGGGGAGGAATGAGCAGTTCTTC
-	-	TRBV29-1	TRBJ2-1	CSVDVGSWGNEQFF	TGCAGCGTTGACGTAGGCTCCTGGGGAAATGAGCAGTTCTTC
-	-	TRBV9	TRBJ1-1	CASSVGSGEAAFF	TGTGCCAGCAGCGTAGGGTCCGGGGAGGCAGCTTTCTTT
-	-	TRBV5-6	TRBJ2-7	CASSLGQGAYEQYF	TGTGCCAGCAGCTTGGGGCAGGGAGCCTACGAGCAGTACTTC
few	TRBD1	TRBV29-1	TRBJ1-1	CSVEEEGANEAFF	TGCAGCGTTGAAGAAGAGGGGGCGAATGAAGCTTTCTTT
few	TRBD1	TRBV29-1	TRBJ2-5	CSGMTGGGETQYF	TGCAGTGGAATGACAGGGGGGGGAGAGACCCAGTACTTC
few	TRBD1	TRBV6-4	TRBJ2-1	CASGDDTGGNEQFF	TGTGCCAGCGGGGACGACACAGGGGGAAATGAGCAGTTCTTC
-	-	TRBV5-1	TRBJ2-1	CASAAQGEQFF	TGCGCCAGCGCGGCTCAGGGTGAGCAGTTCTTC
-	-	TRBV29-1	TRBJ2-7	CSVLSGGREQYF	TGCAGCGTTCTAAGCGGAGGCCGCGAGCAGTACTTC
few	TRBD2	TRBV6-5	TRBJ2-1	CASSYIAGGAYNEQFF	TGTGCCAGCAGTTACATAGCGGGAGGAGCGTACAATGAGCAGTTCTTC
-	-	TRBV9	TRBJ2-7	CASSVGSSYEQYF	TGTGCCAGCAGCGTTGGCAGCTCCTACGAGCAGTACTTC
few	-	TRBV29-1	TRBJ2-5	CSVWDGVQETQYF	TGCAGCGTGTGGGACGGAGTCCAAGAGACCCAGTACTTC
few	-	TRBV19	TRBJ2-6	CASSNFGGANVLTF	TGTGCCAGTAGTAACTTTGGAGGGGCCAACGTCCTGACTTTC
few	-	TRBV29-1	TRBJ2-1	CSVEGEDEQFF	TGCAGCGTTGAGGGCGAAGATGAGCAGTTCTTC
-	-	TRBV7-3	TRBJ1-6	CASSYRPNSPLHF	TGTGCCAGCAGCTATAGACCGAATTCACCCCTCCACTTT
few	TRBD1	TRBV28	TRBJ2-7	CASSFTGQGSYEQYF	TGTGCCAGCAGTTTTACGGGACAGGGGTCCTACGAGCAGTACTTC